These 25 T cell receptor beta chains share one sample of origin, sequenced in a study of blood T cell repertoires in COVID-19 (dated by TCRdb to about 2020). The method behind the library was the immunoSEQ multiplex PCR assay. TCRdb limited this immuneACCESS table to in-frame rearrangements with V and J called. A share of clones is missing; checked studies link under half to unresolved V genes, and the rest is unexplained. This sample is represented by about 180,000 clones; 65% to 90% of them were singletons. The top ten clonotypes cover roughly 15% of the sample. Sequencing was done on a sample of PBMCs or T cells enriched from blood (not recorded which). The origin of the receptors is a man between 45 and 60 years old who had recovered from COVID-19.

CDR3 DNA: TGCGCCAGCAGCTTGGCAGCGGGGAGCTCCTACAATGAGCAGTTCTTC. This sequence encodes CASSLAAGSSYNEQFF. V gene TRBV5-1 combines with J gene TRBJ2-1, with TRBD2 matching 7 bases. The length of the CDR3 is 16 residues. Looked up from germline, CDR1 is SGHRS and CDR2 is YFSETQ. The ends lost 0 bases at V and 0 bases at J; junction bases unmatched: 3.

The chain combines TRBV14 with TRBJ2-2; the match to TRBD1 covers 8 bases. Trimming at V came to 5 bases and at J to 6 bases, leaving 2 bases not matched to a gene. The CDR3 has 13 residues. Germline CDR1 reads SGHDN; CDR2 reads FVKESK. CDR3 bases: TGTGCCAGCAGCGCGGACAGGGCCGGGGAGCTGTTTTTT. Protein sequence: CASSADRAGELFF.

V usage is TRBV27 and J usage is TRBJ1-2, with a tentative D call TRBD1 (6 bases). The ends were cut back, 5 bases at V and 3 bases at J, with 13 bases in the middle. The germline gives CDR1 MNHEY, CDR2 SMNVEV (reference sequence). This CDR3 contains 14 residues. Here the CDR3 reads CASSTTGRDYGYTF. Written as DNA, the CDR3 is TGTGCCAGCAGTACTACAGGGCGGGACTATGGCTACACCTTC.

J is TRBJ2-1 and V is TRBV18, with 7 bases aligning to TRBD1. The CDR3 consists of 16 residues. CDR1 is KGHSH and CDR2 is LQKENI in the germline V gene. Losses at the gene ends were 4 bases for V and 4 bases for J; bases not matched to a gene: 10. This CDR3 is CASSRLTGPGYNEQFF. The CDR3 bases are TGTGCCAGCTCACGATTGACAGGGCCTGGATACAATGAGCAGTTCTTC.

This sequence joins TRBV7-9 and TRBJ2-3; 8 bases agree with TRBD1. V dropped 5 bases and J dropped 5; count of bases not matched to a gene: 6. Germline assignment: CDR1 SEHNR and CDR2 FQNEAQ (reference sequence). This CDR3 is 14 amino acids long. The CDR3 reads CASSHRDRLDTQYF. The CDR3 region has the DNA TGTGCCAGCAGCCACCGGGACAGGCTAGATACGCAGTATTTT.

The CDR3 bases are TGTGCCAGCAGCCCCCGCTGGACTAGCGGGGGACCGGTTGCGAGCACAGATACGCAGTATTTT. This gives the protein CASSPRWTSGGPVASTDTQYF. The J gene is TRBJ2-3, the V gene TRBV13, with 13 bases fitting TRBD2. Germline assignment: CDR1 PRHDT and CDR2 FYEKMQ (reference sequence). After removal of 5 bases from V and 0 bases from J, the junction contained 17 bases not matched to a gene. The CDR3 covers 21 residues.

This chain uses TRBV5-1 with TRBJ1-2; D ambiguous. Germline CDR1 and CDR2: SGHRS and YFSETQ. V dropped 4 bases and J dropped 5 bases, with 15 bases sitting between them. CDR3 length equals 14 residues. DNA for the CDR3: TGCGCCAGCAGCCCCCCGTTATCAGGATATGGCTACACCTTC. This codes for CASSPPLSGYGYTF.

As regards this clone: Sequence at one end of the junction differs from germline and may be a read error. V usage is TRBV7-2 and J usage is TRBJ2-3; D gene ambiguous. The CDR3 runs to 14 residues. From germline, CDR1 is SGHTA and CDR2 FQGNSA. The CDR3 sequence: CASRLGTSADTQYF. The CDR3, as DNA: TGTGCCAGCAGATTAGGAACGTCGGCAGATACGCAGTATTTT.

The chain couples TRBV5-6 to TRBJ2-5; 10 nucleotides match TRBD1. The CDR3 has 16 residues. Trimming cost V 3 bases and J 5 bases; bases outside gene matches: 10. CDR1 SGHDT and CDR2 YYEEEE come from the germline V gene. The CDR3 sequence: CASSYETGGLGETQYF. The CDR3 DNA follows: TGTGCCAGCAGCTACGAGACAGGGGGCCTGGGGGAGACCCAGTACTTC.

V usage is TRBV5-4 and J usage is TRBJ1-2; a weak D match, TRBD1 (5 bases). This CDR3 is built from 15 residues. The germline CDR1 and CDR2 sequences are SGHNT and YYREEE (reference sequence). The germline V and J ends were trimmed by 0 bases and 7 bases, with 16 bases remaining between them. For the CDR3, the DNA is TGTGCCAGCAGCTTGGGGGCGGGGCCCCAAGCTGGCTACACCTTC. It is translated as CASSLGAGPQAGYTF.

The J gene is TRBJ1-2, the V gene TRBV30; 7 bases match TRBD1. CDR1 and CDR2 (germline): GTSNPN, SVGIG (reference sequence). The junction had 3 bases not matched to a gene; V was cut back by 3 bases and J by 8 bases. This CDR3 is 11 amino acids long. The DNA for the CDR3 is TGTGCCTGGAGGACAGGGTTCGGCTACACCTTC. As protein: CAWRTGFGYTF.

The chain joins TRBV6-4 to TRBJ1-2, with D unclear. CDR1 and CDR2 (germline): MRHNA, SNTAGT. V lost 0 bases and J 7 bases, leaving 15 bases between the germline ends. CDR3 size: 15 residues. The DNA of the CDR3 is TGTGCCAGCAGTGACTCAGTTAAGAACGCCGGTGGCTACACCTTC. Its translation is CASSDSVKNAGGYTF.

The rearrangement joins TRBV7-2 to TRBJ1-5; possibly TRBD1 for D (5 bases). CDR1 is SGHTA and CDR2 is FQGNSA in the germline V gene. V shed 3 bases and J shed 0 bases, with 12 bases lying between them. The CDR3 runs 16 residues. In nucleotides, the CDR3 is TGTGCCAGCAGCTTCGACAGTTCTAGTAGCAATCAGCCCCAGCATTTT. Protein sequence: CASSFDSSSSNQPQHF.

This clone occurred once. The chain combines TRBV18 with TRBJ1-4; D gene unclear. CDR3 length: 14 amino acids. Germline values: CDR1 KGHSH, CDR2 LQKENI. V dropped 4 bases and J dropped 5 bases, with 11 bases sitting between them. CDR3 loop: CASSLQELNEKLFF. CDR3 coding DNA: TGTGCCAGCTCACTTCAGGAATTGAATGAAAAACTGTTTTTT.

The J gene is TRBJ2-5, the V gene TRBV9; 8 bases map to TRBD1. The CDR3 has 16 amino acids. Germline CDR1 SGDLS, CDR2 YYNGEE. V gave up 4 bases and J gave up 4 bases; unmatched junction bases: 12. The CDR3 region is CASSPRTGQVGETQYF. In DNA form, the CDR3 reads TGTGCCAGCAGCCCTAGGACAGGGCAGGTGGGAGAGACCCAGTACTTC.

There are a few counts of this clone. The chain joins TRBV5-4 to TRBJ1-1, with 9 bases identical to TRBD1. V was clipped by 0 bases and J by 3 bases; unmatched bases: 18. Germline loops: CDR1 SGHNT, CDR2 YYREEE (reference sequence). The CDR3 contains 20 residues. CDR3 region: CASSLVLFRQGGMMDTEAFF. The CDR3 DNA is TGTGCCAGCAGCTTGGTTCTCTTTAGACAGGGGGGTATGATGGACACTGAAGCTTTCTTT.

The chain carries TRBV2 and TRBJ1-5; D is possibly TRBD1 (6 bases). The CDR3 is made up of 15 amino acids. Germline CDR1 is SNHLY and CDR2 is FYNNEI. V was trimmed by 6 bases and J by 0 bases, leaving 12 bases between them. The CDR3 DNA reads TGTGCCAGCAGGGAAAGGACAGCTAGCAATCAGCCCCAGCATTTT. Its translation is CASRERTASNQPQHF.

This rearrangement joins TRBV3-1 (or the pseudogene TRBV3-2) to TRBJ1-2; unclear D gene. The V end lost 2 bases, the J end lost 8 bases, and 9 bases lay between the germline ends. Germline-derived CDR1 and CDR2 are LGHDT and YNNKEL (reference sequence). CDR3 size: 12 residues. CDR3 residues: CASSQFERGYTF. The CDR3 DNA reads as TGTGCCAGCAGCCAATTTGAGCGGGGCTACACCTTC.

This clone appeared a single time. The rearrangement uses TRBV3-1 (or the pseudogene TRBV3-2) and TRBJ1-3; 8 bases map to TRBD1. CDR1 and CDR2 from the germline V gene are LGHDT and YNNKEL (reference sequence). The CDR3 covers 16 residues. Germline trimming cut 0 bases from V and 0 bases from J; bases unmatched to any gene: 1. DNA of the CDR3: TGTGCCAGCAGCCAAGAGACAGGGGCCTCTGGAAACACCATATATTTT. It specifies CASSQETGASGNTIYF.

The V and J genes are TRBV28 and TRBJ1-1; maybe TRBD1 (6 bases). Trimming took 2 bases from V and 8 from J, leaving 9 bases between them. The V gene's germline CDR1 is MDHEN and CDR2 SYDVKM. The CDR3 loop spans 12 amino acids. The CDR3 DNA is TGTGCCAGCAGTTTAAGGGGGACAGAAGCTTTCTTT. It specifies CASSLRGTEAFF.

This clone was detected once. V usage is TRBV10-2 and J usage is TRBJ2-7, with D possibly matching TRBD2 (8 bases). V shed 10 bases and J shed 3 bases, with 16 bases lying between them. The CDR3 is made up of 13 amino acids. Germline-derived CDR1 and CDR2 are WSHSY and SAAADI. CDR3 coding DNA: TGCGCCACCGGGGGGGCAGGGGGCTACGAGCAGTACTTC. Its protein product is CATGGAGGYEQYF.

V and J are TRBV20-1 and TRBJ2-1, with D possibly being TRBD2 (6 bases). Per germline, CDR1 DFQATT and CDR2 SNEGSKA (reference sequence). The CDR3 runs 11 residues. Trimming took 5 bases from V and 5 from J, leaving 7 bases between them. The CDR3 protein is CSAGTHNEQFF. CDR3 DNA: TGCAGTGCTGGGACTCACAATGAGCAGTTCTTC.

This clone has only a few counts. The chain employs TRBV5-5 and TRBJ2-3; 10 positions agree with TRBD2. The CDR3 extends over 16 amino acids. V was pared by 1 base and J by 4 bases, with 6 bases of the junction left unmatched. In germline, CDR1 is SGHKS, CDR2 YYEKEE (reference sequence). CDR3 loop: CASSLLAGGGADTQYF. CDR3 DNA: TGTGCCAGCAGCTTGTTAGCGGGGGGTGGGGCAGATACGCAGTATTTT.

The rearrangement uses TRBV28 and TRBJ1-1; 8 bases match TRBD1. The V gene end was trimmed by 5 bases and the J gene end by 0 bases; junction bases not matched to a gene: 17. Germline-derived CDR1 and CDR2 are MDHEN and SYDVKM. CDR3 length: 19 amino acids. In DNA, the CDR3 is TGTGCCAGCAGTCCCTACTCCCGGACAGGGACTTTGATGAACACTGAAGCTTTCTTT. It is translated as CASSPYSRTGTLMNTEAFF.

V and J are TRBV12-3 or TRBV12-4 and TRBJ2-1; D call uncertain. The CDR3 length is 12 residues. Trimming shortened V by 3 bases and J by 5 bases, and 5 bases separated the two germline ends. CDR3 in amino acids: CASSLWHNEQFF. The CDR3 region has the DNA TGTGCCAGCAGTTTGTGGCACAATGAGCAGTTCTTC.